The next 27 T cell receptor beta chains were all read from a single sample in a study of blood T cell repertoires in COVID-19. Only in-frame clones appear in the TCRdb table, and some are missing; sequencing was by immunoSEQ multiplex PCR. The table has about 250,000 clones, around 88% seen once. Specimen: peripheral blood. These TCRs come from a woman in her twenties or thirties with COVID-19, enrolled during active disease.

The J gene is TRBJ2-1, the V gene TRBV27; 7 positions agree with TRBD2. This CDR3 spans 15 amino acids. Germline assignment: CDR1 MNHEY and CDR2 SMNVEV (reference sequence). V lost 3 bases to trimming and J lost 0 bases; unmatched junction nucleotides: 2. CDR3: CASSFERGSYNEQFF. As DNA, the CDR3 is TGTGCCAGCAGTTTTGAGCGGGGCTCCTACAATGAGCAGTTCTTC.

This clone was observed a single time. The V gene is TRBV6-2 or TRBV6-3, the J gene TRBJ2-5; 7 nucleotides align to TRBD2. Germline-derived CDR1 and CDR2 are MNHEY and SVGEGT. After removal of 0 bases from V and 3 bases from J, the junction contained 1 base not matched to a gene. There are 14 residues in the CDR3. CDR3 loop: CASSYSLAKETQYF. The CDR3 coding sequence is TGTGCCAGCAGTTACTCACTAGCGAAAGAGACCCAGTACTTC.

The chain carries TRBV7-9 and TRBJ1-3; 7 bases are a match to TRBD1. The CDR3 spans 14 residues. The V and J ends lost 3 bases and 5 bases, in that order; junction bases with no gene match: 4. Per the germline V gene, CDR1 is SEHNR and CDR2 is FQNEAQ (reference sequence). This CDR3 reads CASSFPGQRNTIYF. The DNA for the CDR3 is TGTGCCAGCAGCTTCCCGGGACAGAGAAACACCATATATTTT.

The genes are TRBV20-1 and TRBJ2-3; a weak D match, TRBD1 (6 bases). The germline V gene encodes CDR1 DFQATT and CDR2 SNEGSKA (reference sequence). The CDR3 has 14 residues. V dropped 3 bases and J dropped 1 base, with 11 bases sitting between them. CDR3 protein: CSASLGARTDTQYF. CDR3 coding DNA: TGCAGTGCTAGTTTGGGGGCCCGCACAGATACGCAGTATTTT.

The chain's CDR3 is CASSSHGQGRWYGYTF. Written as DNA, the CDR3 is TGTGCCAGCAGTTCCCACGGACAGGGGAGGTGGTATGGCTACACCTTC. The chain joins TRBV28 to TRBJ1-2; TRBD1 aligns across 9 bases. After removal of 4 bases from V and 5 bases from J, the junction contained 11 bases not matched to a gene. CDR3 length: 16 residues. Looked up from germline, CDR1 is MDHEN and CDR2 is SYDVKM.

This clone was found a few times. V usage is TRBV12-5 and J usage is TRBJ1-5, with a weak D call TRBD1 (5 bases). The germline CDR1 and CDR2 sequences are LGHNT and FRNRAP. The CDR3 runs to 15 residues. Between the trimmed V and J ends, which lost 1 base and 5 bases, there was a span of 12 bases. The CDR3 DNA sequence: TGTGCTAGTGGTTTGGGAAACAGGCCGGATCAGCCCCAGCATTTT. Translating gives CASGLGNRPDQPQHF. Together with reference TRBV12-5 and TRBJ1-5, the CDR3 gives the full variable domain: DARVTQTPRHKVTEMGQEVTMRCQPILGHNTVFWYRQTMMQGLELLAYFRNRAPLDDSGMPKDRFSAEMPDATLATLKIQPSEPRDSAVYFCASGLGNRPDQPQHFGDGTRLSIL.

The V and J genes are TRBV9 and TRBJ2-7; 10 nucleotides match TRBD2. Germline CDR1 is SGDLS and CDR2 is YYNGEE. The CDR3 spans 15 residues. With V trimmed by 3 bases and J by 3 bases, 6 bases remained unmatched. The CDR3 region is CASSAGSGGDYEQYF. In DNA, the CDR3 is TGTGCCAGCAGCGCCGGAAGCGGGGGGGACTACGAGCAGTACTTC. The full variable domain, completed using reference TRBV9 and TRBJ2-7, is DSGVTQTPKHLITATGQRVTLRCSPRSGDLSVYWYQQSLDQGLQFLIQYYNGEERAKGNILERFSAQQFPDLHSELNLSSLELGDSALYFCASSAGSGGDYEQYFGPGTRLTVT.

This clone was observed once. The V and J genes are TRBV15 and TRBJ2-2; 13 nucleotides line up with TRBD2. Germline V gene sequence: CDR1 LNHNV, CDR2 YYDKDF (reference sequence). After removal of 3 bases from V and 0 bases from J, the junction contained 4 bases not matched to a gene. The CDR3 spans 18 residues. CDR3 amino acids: CATSSFGLAGANTGELFF. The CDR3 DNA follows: TGTGCCACCAGCAGTTTCGGACTAGCGGGGGCGAACACCGGGGAGCTGTTTTTT.

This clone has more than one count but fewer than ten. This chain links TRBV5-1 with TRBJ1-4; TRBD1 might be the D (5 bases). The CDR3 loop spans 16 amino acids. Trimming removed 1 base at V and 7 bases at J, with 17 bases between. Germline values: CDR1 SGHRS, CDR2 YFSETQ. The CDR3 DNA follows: TGCGCCAGCAGCTTGTGGCAGGGTAGCCCTGGTGAAAAACTGTTTTTT. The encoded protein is CASSLWQGSPGEKLFF.

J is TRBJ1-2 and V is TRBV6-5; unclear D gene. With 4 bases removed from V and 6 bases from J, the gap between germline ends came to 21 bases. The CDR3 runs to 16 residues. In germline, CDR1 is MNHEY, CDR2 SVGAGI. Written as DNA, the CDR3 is TGTGCCAGCAGTTCCTGGGCAATGAAGAGTTCGGATGGCTACACCTTC. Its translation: CASSSWAMKSSDGYTF.

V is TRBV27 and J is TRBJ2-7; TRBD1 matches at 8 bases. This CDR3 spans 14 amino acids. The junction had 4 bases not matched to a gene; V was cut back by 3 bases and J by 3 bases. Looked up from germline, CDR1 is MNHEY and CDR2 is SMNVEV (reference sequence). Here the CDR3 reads CASSLATGGYEQYF. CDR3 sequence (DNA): TGTGCCAGCAGTTTGGCCACAGGGGGCTACGAGCAGTACTTC.

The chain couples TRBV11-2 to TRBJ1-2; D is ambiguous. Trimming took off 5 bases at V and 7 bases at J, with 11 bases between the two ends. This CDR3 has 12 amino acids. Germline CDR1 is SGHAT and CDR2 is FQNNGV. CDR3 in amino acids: CASSPRFGGYTF. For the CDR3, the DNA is TGTGCCAGCAGCCCCCGGTTTGGTGGCTACACCTTC.

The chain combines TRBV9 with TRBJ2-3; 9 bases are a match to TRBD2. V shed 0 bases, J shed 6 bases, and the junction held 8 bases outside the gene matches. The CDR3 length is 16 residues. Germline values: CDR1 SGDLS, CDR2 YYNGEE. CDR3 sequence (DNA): TGTGCCAGCAGCGTAGAGGGCGGGGGGGCTTTGGATACGCAGTATTTT. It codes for CASSVEGGGALDTQYF. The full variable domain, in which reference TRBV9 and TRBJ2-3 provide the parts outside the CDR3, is DSGVTQTPKHLITATGQRVTLRCSPRSGDLSVYWYQQSLDQGLQFLIQYYNGEERAKGNILERFSAQQFPDLHSELNLSSLELGDSALYFCASSVEGGGALDTQYFGPGTRLTVL.

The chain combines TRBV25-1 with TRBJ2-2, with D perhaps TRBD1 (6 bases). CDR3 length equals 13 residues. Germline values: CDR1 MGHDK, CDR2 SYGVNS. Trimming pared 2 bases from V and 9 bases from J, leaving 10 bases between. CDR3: CASSENRARELFF. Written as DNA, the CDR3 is TGTGCCAGCAGTGAAAACAGGGCGAGGGAGCTGTTTTTT.

CDR3 bases: TGTGCCAGCAGCTGGACAGGGGCACGGGATGAAAAACTGTTTTTT. Amino acids: CASSWTGARDEKLFF. The chain joins TRBV6-5 to TRBJ1-4; 9 bases are shared with TRBD1. With 6 bases clipped from V and 6 bases from J, the junction kept 8 bases outside the gene matches. Germline assignment: CDR1 MNHEY and CDR2 SVGAGI. This CDR3 has 15 residues.

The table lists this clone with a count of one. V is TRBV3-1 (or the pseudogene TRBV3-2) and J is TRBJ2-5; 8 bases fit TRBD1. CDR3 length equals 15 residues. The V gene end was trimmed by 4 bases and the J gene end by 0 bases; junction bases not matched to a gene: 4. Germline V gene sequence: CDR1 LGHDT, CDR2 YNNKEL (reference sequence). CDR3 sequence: CASSPDRVYQETQYF. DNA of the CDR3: TGTGCCAGCAGCCCGGACAGGGTTTACCAAGAGACCCAGTACTTC.

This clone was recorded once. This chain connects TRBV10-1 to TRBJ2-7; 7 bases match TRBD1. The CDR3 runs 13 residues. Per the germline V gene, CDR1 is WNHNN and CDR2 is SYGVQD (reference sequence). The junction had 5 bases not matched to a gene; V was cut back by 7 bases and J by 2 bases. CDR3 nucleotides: TGCGCCAGCACCGACAGGGCCGCCTACGAGCAGTACGTC. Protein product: CASTDRAAYEQYV.

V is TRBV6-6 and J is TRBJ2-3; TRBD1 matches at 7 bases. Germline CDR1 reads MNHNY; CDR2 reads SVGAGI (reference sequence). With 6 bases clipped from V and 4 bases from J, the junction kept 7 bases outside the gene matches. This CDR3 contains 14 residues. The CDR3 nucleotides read TGTGCCAGCAGCCGACAGGGCATAGCAGATACGCAGTATTTT. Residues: CASSRQGIADTQYF.

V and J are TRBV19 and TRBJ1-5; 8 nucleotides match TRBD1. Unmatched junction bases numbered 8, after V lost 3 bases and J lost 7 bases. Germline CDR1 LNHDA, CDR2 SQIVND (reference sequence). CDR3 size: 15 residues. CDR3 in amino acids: CASSIWTGSGQPQHF. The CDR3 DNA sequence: TGTGCCAGTAGTATTTGGACAGGGTCAGGGCAGCCCCAGCATTTT.

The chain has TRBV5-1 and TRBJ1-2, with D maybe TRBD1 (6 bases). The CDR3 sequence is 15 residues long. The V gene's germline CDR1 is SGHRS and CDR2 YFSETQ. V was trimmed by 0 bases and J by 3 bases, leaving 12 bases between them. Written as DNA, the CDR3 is TGCGCCAGCAGCTTGGGCTGGGAGGGGGACTATGGCTACACCTTC. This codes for CASSLGWEGDYGYTF.

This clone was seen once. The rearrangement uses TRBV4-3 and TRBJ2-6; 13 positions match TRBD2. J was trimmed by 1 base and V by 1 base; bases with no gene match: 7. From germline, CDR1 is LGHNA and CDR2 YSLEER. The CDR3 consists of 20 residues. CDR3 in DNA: TGCGCCAGCAGCCAAGCCCTACTAGCGGGAGGGCTGTCTGGGGCCAACGTCCTGACTTTC. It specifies CASSQALLAGGLSGANVLTF.

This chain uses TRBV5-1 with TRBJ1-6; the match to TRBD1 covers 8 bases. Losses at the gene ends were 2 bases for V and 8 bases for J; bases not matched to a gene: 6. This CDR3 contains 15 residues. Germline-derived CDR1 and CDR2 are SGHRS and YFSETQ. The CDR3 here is CASSFAGGDDSPLHF. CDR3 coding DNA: TGCGCCAGCAGCTTTGCAGGGGGCGATGATTCACCCCTCCACTTT.

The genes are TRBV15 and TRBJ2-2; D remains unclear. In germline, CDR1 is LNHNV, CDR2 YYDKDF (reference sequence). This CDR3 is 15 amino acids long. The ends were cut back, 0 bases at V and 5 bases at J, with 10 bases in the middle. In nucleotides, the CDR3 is TGTGCCACCAGCAGAGATTCCGTTGTTACCGGGGAGCTGTTTTTT. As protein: CATSRDSVVTGELFF. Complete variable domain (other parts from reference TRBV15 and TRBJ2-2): DAMVIQNPRYQVTQFGKPVTLSCSQTLNHNVMYWYQQKSSQAPKLLFHYYDKDFNNEADTPDNFQSRRPNTSFCFLDIRSPGLGDTAMYLCATSRDSVVTGELFFGEGSRLTVL.

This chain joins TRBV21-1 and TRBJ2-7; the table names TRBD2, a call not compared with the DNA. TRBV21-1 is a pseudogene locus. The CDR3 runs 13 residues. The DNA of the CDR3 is TGTGCCAGCATGGACTATCTCTCGTACGAGCAGTACGTC. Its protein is CASMDYLSYEQYV.

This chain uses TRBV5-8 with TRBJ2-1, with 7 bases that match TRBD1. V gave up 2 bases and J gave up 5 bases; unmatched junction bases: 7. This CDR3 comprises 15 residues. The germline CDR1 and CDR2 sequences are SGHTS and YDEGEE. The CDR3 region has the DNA TGTGCCAGCAGCTTAGACAGGGAATTTGACAATGAGCAGTTCTTC. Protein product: CASSLDREFDNEQFF.

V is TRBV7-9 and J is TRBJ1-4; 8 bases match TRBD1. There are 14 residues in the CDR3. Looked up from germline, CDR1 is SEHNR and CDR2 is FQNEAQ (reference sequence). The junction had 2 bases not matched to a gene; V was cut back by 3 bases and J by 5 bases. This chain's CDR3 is CASSLTGVNEKLFF. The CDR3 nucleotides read TGTGCCAGCAGCTTGACAGGGGTGAATGAAAAACTGTTTTTT.

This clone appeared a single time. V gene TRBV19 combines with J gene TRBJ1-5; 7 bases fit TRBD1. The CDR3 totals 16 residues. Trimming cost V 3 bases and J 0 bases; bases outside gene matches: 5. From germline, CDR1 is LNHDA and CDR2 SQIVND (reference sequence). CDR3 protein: CASSITGQYSNQPQHF. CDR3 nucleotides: TGTGCCAGTAGTATCACGGGACAGTATAGCAATCAGCCCCAGCATTTT.